The next 18 T cell receptor beta chains were all read from a single sample in a study of blood T cell repertoires in COVID-19. Sequencing was performed with immunoSEQ multiplex PCR; in TCRdb, only in-frame clones are kept and a portion is missing. Found here are roughly 100,000 clones, approximately 80% of them singletons; the top ten hold roughly 29%. Sequenced material: peripheral blood. The receptors derive from a man aged 55 to 70 with acute or convalescent COVID-19.

V and J are TRBV3-1 (or the pseudogene TRBV3-2) and TRBJ2-5, with 16 bases identical to TRBD2. CDR3 length: 17 amino acids. Germline assignment: CDR1 LGHDT and CDR2 YNNKEL (reference sequence). J gave up 5 bases and V 3 bases, and 6 bases lay outside the gene matches. CDR3: CASSQGTSGRAMETQYF. The CDR3 region has the DNA TGTGCCAGCAGCCAGGGGACTAGCGGGAGGGCCATGGAGACCCAGTACTTC.

This clone appeared once. The rearrangement joins TRBV6-2 or TRBV6-3 to TRBJ1-5; TRBD1 matches at 8 bases. Trimming removed 1 base from V and 6 bases from J; junction bases left unmatched: 17. The CDR3 is 19 amino acids. Looked up from germline, CDR1 is MNHEY and CDR2 is SVGEGT. The CDR3 loop reads CASSYFRNRGQALGQPQHF. CDR3 nucleotides: TGTGCCAGCAGTTACTTTAGAAACAGGGGACAGGCTCTCGGTCAGCCCCAGCATTTT.

The rearrangement links TRBV28 to TRBJ1-5; 11 nucleotides agree with TRBD1. The CDR3 is 14 residues long. The germline CDR1 and CDR2 sequences are MDHEN and SYDVKM. Trimming removed 6 bases from V and 5 bases from J; junction bases left unmatched: 3. CDR3 region: CASSTGQGDQPQHF. Written as DNA, the CDR3 is TGTGCCAGCAGCACGGGACAGGGGGATCAGCCCCAGCATTTT.

The V and J genes are TRBV6-5 and TRBJ1-4; maybe TRBD1 (6 bases). CDR3 size: 15 residues. Trimming shortened V by 6 bases and J by 6 bases, and 17 bases separated the two germline ends. Germline CDR1 reads MNHEY; CDR2 reads SVGAGI. CDR3: CASRGAFGGDEKLFF. CDR3 sequence (DNA): TGTGCCAGCAGGGGGGCTTTTGGGGGAGATGAAAAACTGTTTTTT.

The chain uses TRBV28 and TRBJ2-5; 7 nucleotides align to TRBD1. The CDR3 loop spans 15 amino acids. Germline V CDR1 and CDR2: MDHEN, SYDVKM. Trimming at V came to 8 bases and at J to 5 bases, leaving 14 bases not matched to a gene. The CDR3 nucleotides are TGTGCCAGCCCACCTTCTGACAGGGTAGGGGAGACCCAGTACTTC. It encodes CASPPSDRVGETQYF.

The genes are TRBV10-2 and TRBJ2-7, with D possibly TRBD2 on 6 matching bases. The CDR3 extends over 16 amino acids. Per the germline V gene, CDR1 is WSHSY and CDR2 is SAAADI. The V end was cut by 0 bases, the J end by 5 bases, with 17 bases between. DNA for the CDR3: TGCGCCAGCAGTGAGTCTGCGGGACCCAGGAGTCACGAGCAGTACGTC. It translates to CASSESAGPRSHEQYV.

The rearrangement links TRBV19 to TRBJ2-5; D ambiguous. Trimming removed 2 bases from V and 5 bases from J, with 3 bases in between. CDR3 size: 11 residues. CDR1 is LNHDA, CDR2 SQIVND, per germline (reference sequence). The DNA for the CDR3 is TGTGCCAGTAGTATACGTGAGACCCAGTACTTC. This sequence encodes CASSIRETQYF.

The V and J genes are TRBV19 and TRBJ2-6; TRBD1 agrees at 7 bases. V lost 6 bases, J lost 1 base, and 3 bases stayed unmatched. The CDR3 runs 15 residues. CDR1 is LNHDA, CDR2 SQIVND, per germline (reference sequence). CDR3 DNA sequence: TGTGCCAGTAGGCTACAGGGGTCTGGGGCCAACGTCCTGACTTTC. Translation gives CASRLQGSGANVLTF.

The CDR3 loop is CASSPGTAANTGELFF. The CDR3 DNA is TGTGCCAGTAGCCCCGGGACAGCTGCGAACACCGGGGAGCTGTTTTTT. The chain carries TRBV19 and TRBJ2-2; 7 bases align to TRBD1. The V and J ends lost 6 bases and 0 bases, in that order; junction bases with no gene match: 7. CDR1 is LNHDA and CDR2 is SQIVND in the germline V gene (reference sequence). This CDR3 region has 16 residues. The variable domain in full, completed from reference TRBV19 and TRBJ2-2, reads DGGITQSPKYLFRKEGQNVTLSCEQNLNHDAMYWYRQDPGQGLRLIYYSQIVNDFQKGDIAEGYSVSREKKESFPLTVTSAQKNPTAFYLCASSPGTAANTGELFFGEGSRLTVL.

DNA for the CDR3: TGTGCCAGCTTCCAAGGGGCGCTGGGACTAGCGGGCACCGGGGAGCTGTTTTTT. As protein: CASFQGALGLAGTGELFF. The chain combines TRBV3-1 (or the pseudogene TRBV3-2) with TRBJ2-2; 12 bases align to TRBD2. This CDR3 is 18 amino acids long. Germline values: CDR1 LGHDT, CDR2 YNNKEL (reference sequence). The trim removed 8 bases at V and 4 bases at J, leaving 14 bases unmatched.

V usage is TRBV24-1 and J usage is TRBJ2-1, with 7 bases matching TRBD1. This CDR3 is 16 amino acids long. Germline values: CDR1 KGHDR, CDR2 SFDVKD. V dropped 4 bases and J dropped 0; count of bases not matched to a gene: 5. CDR3 in amino acids: CATSDPRGSSYNEQFF. The CDR3 DNA sequence: TGTGCCACCAGTGACCCCAGGGGGAGCTCCTACAATGAGCAGTTCTTC.

The rearrangement uses TRBV4-2 and TRBJ2-7; TRBD1 matches 7 bases. V was clipped by 3 bases and J by 3 bases; unmatched bases: 8. CDR3 length: 15 amino acids. In germline, CDR1 is LGHNA, CDR2 YNFKEQ. The DNA for the CDR3 is TGTGCCAGCAGCCAGTTCCGGGACAGTTTCTACGAGCAGTACTTC. It yields the protein CASSQFRDSFYEQYF.

V and J are TRBV3-1 (or the pseudogene TRBV3-2) and TRBJ1-6, with a possible D match to TRBD1 (5 bases). The germline CDR1 and CDR2 sequences are LGHDT and YNNKEL (reference sequence). This CDR3 comprises 18 residues. Trimming shortened V by 4 bases and J by 0 bases, and 16 bases separated the two germline ends. The CDR3 DNA follows: TGTGCCAGCAGCCCTTCTTGGGGGAGGAGCTCCTATAATTCACCCCTCCACTTT. Translated, it gives CASSPSWGRSSYNSPLHF.

The chain has TRBV5-4 and TRBJ2-7, with a possible D match to TRBD2 (5 bases). Germline V CDR1 and CDR2: SGHNT, YYREEE (reference sequence). This CDR3 spans 15 amino acids. The germline V and J ends were trimmed by 4 bases and 3 bases, with 17 bases remaining between them. The CDR3 sequence: CASSNPKEARYEQYV. DNA for the CDR3: TGTGCCAGCAGCAACCCGAAGGAGGCTCGCTACGAGCAGTACGTC.

V is TRBV2 and J is TRBJ2-7; 9 positions agree with TRBD2. The CDR3 extends over 14 amino acids. Germline lookup yields CDR1 SNHLY and CDR2 FYNNEI. The J segment lost 5 bases and the V segment lost 8 bases, leaving 10 bases of the junction unmatched. The CDR3 DNA follows: TGTGCCAGCCCAAGTATAGCGGGAGCTGACGAGCAGTACGTC. Translation gives CASPSIAGADEQYV.

The chain has TRBV5-1 and TRBJ2-1; no firm D call. The germline gives CDR1 SGHRS, CDR2 YFSETQ. The CDR3 spans 11 residues. The ends were cut back, 2 bases at V and 5 bases at J, with 2 bases in the middle. CDR3 nucleotide sequence: TGCGCCAGCAGCTTTAACAATGAGCAGTTCTTC. It yields the protein CASSFNNEQFF.

The V gene is TRBV19, the J gene TRBJ1-1; TRBD1 might be the D (5 bases). V lost 3 bases and J 2 bases, leaving 10 bases between the germline ends. Germline lookup yields CDR1 LNHDA and CDR2 SQIVND (reference sequence). This CDR3 has 14 residues. This chain's CDR3 is CASSIRQLNTEAFF. CDR3 in DNA: TGTGCCAGTAGTATCCGACAGCTTAACACTGAAGCTTTCTTT. Using reference TRBV19 and TRBJ1-1 for the parts outside the CDR3, the full variable domain is DGGITQSPKYLFRKEGQNVTLSCEQNLNHDAMYWYRQDPGQGLRLIYYSQIVNDFQKGDIAEGYSVSREKKESFPLTVTSAQKNPTAFYLCASSIRQLNTEAFFGQGTRLTVV.

The chain couples TRBV27 to TRBJ1-2; TRBD1 is a possible D gene (6 bases). This CDR3 has 15 amino acids. Germline-derived CDR1 and CDR2 are MNHEY and SMNVEV (reference sequence). V was shortened by 5 bases and J by 0 bases, with 13 bases between the two germline ends. The DNA for the CDR3 is TGTGCCAGCAGTCCCCGGACAGATCCTAACTATGGCTACACCTTC. As protein: CASSPRTDPNYGYTF.